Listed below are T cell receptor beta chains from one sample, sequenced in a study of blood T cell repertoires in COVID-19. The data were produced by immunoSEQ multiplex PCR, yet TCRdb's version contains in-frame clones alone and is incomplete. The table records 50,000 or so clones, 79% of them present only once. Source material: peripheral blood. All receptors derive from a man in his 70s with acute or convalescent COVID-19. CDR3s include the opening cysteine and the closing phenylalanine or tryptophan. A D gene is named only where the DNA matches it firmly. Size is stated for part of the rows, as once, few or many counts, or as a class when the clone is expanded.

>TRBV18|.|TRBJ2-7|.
CASSPRQANEQYF
TGTGCCAGCTCACCTAGACAGGCCAACGAGCAGTACTTC
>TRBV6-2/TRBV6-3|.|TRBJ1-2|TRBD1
CASNPGDRTSYTF
TGTGCCAGCAACCCTGGGGACAGGACCAGCTACACCTTC
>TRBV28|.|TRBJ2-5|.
CAIGKLGRMARRETQYF
TGTGCCATCGGGAAGCTGGGCCGTATGGCCCGACGGGAGACCCAGTACTTC
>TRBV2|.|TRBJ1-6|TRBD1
CASSPGQRNSPLHF
TGTGCCAGCAGTCCGGGACAGCGTAATTCACCCCTCCACTTT
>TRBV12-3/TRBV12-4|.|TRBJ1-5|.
CASSLSDQPQHF
TGTGCCAGCAGTTTGAGCGATCAGCCCCAGCATTTT
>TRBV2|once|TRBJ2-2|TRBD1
CASSSTGVSQTGELFF
TGTGCCAGCAGTTCCACAGGGGTGTCACAAACCGGGGAGCTGTTTTTT
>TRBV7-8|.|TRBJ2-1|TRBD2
CASSLAEYNEQFF
TGTGCCAGCAGCCTAGCGGAGTACAATGAGCAGTTCTTC
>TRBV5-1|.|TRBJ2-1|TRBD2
CASSFRLAGNNEQFF
TGCGCCAGCAGCTTCAGACTAGCGGGGAACAATGAGCAGTTCTTC
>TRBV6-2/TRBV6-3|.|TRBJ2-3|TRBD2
CASSRAQRGGRSGRDTQYF
TGTGCCAGCAGTAGGGCCCAGCGGGGGGGCCGTAGCGGAAGAGATACGCAGTATTTT
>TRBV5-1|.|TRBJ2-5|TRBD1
CASSSGGQAPQETQYF
TGCGCCAGCAGTTCTGGGGGACAGGCGCCCCAAGAGACCCAGTACTTC